A selection of T cell receptor beta chains follows, all from one sample in a study of cytomegalovirus exposure and HLA in healthy donors. Generated by immunoSEQ multiplex PCR, the TCRdb table keeps only in-frame clones and is missing some. The table has some 70,000 clones, around 61% seen once. Sequencing input: PBMCs. The receptors originated from a woman between 50 and 59 years old in good health and CMV-seronegative. Both conserved end residues are part of each CDR3. D genes are given only for firm matches. Where a row states a size, it is once, few, many or the class of an expanded clone; other rows omit it.

>-|TRBJ1-5|-|TRBV21-1
TGTGCCAGCAGCAGACGCCGGGACAGGGGATTTAATCAGCCCCAGCATTTT
CASSRRRDRGFNQPQHF
>-|TRBJ2-5|-|TRBV18
TGTGCCAGCTCCCCATACGGGAGTGAGACCCAGTACTTC
CASSPYGSETQYF
>-|TRBJ2-1|few|TRBV9
TGTGCCAGCAGCGTGGGGAGTTTCTTAAGCAATGAGCAGTTCTTC
CASSVGSFLSNEQFF
>TRBD1|TRBJ1-2|-|TRBV5-1
TGCGCCAGCAGCATAGACAGGGTCTATGGCTACACCTTC
CASSIDRVYGYTF
>TRBD1|TRBJ1-4|-|TRBV2
TGTGCCAGCAGTGAAGCGCTTCGTTCAGGGGGTTTTGAAAAACTGTTTTTT
CASSEALRSGGFEKLFF
>-|TRBJ1-2|-|TRBV21-1
TGTGCCAGCAGCAAGTTCGGGAGGGAGCATGGCTACACCTTC
CASSKFGREHGYTF
>-|TRBJ2-5|-|TRBV7-3
TGTGCCAGCAGCTTTTTAGGCGGACAAGAGACCCAGTACTTC
CASSFLGGQETQYF
>TRBD1|TRBJ1-5|-|TRBV27
TGTGCCAGCAGTTTACACGGGACAGGGGGCGCCCAGCCCCAGCATTTT
CASSLHGTGGAQPQHF
>TRBD2|TRBJ2-7|-|TRBV13
TGTGCCAGCAGCCCACTGACGGGAGGCCTCCCCTACGAGCAGTACTTC
CASSPLTGGLPYEQYF
>TRBD2|TRBJ2-3|-|TRBV5-6
TGTGCCAGCAGCTCAAGGGTGGGACTAGCGGGAGGAACAGATACGCAGTATTTT
CASSSRVGLAGGTDTQYF
>-|TRBJ2-7|-|TRBV18
TGTGCCAGCTCACCACCGTCGCGGGGCGAGCAGTACTTC
CASSPPSRGEQYF
>-|TRBJ2-1|-|TRBV7-9
TGTGCCAGCAGCTTAGCGCGGCACAATGAGCAGTTCTTC
CASSLARHNEQFF
>TRBD1|TRBJ1-1|-|TRBV2
TGTGCCAGCATCATTGGGACAGGGGGAATGAACACTGAAGCTTTCTTT
CASIIGTGGMNTEAFF
>TRBD1|TRBJ1-2|few|TRBV6-6
TGTGCCAGCAGTCCCACAGGGGGCTATGGCTACACCTTC
CASSPTGGYGYTF
>TRBD2|TRBJ2-7|-|TRBV7-9
TGTGCCAGCAGCCCCCCCATTGTTGGCGGGAGGCGCTACGAGCAGTACTTC
CASSPPIVGGRRYEQYF
>TRBD1|TRBJ2-7|-|TRBV7-9
TGTGCCAGCAGCCCCTTCCGGGACAGGGGCTACGAGCAGTACTTC
CASSPFRDRGYEQYF
>TRBD1|TRBJ1-2|few|TRBV29-1
TGCAGCGTTGAGGGACAGGGAATTCACTATGGCTACACCTTC
CSVEGQGIHYGYTF
>-|TRBJ1-5|-|TRBV4-3
TGCGCCAGCAGCCAAGATCGAACGTCGGACAGAACCCATTTT
CASSQDRTSDRTHF
>TRBD2|TRBJ2-3|-|TRBV5-1
TGCGCCAGCAGCATCCTAGCGGGAGCGAAAGATACGCAGTATTTT
CASSILAGAKDTQYF
>TRBD2|TRBJ2-7|-|TRBV6-5
TGTGCCAGCTCCGGGTGGGGGGGAGAGCAGTACTTC
CASSGWGGEQYF
>TRBD2|TRBJ2-1|-|TRBV5-1
TGCGCCAGCAGCCCTCAAGCGGGAGAGGTGTTCAATGAGCAGTTCTTC
CASSPQAGEVFNEQFF
>-|TRBJ1-5|-|TRBV10-3
TGTGCCATCCGTAATGGGAGCCTGGATCAGCCCCAGCATTTT
CAIRNGSLDQPQHF
>-|TRBJ2-7|-|TRBV27
TGTGCCAGCAGTTTCTTCCCGGGAAGGGTGGGGTACGAGCAGTACTTC
CASSFFPGRVGYEQYF
>TRBD1|TRBJ2-6|-|TRBV6-6
TGTGCCATCGATACAGGGGTTGGCAACGTCCTGACTTTC
CAIDTGVGNVLTF
>TRBD2|TRBJ2-5|-|TRBV7-7
TGTGCTAGCAGCCTCGGACTAGCGGCCCCAGAGACCCAGTACTTC
CASSLGLAAPETQYF
>-|TRBJ2-1|-|TRBV5-8
TGTGCCAGCAGCTCCGCCCGGGGACAACCTCCTTACAATGAGCAGTTCTTC
CASSSARGQPPYNEQFF
>TRBD2|TRBJ2-2|-|TRBV29-1
TGCAGCGTTGTGGTAAATGCGGGGGCCGGGGAGCTGTTTTTT
CSVVVNAGAGELFF
>-|TRBJ1-4|-|TRBV5-6
TGTGCCAGCACCCTTCTTAGCCTCAATGAAAAACTGTTTTTT
CASTLLSLNEKLFF
>TRBD1|TRBJ2-7|many|TRBV10-3
TGTGCCTCAGGACAGGGTCTGTCCTACGAGCAGTACTTC
CASGQGLSYEQYF
>-|TRBJ1-5|few|TRBV19
TGTGCCAGTAGTATAGATCTTGATCAGCCCCAGCATTTT
CASSIDLDQPQHF
>-|TRBJ2-5|-|TRBV5-1
TGCGCCAGCAGTGAGAGTCTGACCCAGTACTTC
CASSESLTQYF
>TRBD2|TRBJ2-1|-|TRBV28
TGTGCCAGCAGGACTAGCGGGAGGGCCATCAATGAGCAGTTCTTC
CASRTSGRAINEQFF
>TRBD2|TRBJ2-7|-|TRBV15
TGTGCCACCAGCAGAGAGGGAGGGGCGGTCTACGAGCAGTACTTC
CATSREGGAVYEQYF
>-|TRBJ2-7|-|TRBV11-2
TGTGCCAGCAGCCCAGGGGGGCCCGAGCAGTACTTC
CASSPGGPEQYF
>TRBD1|TRBJ1-1|-|TRBV29-1
TGCAGCGTGGGGACAGGGAGTACTGAAGCTTTCTTT
CSVGTGSTEAFF
>TRBD2|TRBJ2-7|-|TRBV5-1
TGCGCCAGCAGCTTGGATTCGGGGGGCTACGAGCAGTACTTC
CASSLDSGGYEQYF
>-|TRBJ2-7|-|TRBV10-3
TGTGCCATCAGTCCCAACGGACCGGAGGGCGAGCAGTACTTC
CAISPNGPEGEQYF
>-|TRBJ1-1|-|TRBV6-6
TGTGCCAGCAGCGGCAGGGGAGGGACTGAAGCTTTCTTT
CASSGRGGTEAFF
>-|TRBJ2-7|few|TRBV5-5
TGTGCCAGCAGCTTGGGGCCCAGACAAGACTACGAGCAGTACTTC
CASSLGPRQDYEQYF
>-|TRBJ2-5|-|TRBV18
TGTGCCAGCTCCCGCCGGAGCCAGGGTACCCAGTACTTC
CASSRRSQGTQYF
>-|TRBJ2-3|-|TRBV11-1
TGTGCCAGCACCCGCTCGCGGGTCACAGATACGCAGTATTTT
CASTRSRVTDTQYF
>-|TRBJ1-1|few|TRBV4-3
TGCGCCAGCAGCTATGCAGGGAACACTGAAGCTTTCTTT
CASSYAGNTEAFF
>-|TRBJ1-4|-|TRBV7-9
TGTGCCAGCAGCTTAGGCCACGCGGGGGAAAAACTGTTTTTT
CASSLGHAGEKLFF
>-|TRBJ1-3|-|TRBV7-8
TGTGCCAGCAGCCCTACCCAAGCCGCTTCTGGAAACACCATATATTTT
CASSPTQAASGNTIYF
>-|TRBJ1-4|-|TRBV27
TGTGCCAGCCGTACGGGTGAAAAACTGTTTTTT
CASRTGEKLFF
>-|TRBJ1-1|-|TRBV7-2
TGTGCCAGCAGCTTACAGGCAAACACTGAAGCTTTCTTT
CASSLQANTEAFF
>-|TRBJ1-4|-|TRBV4-3
TGCGCCAGCAGCCAAGCTCCGGGCTTCGGGGATGAAAAACTGTTTTTT
CASSQAPGFGDEKLFF
>-|TRBJ1-1|-|TRBV14
TGTGCCAGCAGCCAAGCGAACAGACTGAACACTGAAGCTTTCTTT
CASSQANRLNTEAFF